This TCR beta chain was obtained from a study of a mutant IDH1 vaccine in newly diagnosed glioma. The CDR3 is 14 residues long. V gave up 2 bases and J gave up 1 base, with 8 bases separating them. Germline V lookup: CDR1 SGHNT, CDR2 YENEEA. Time point given: week 47, end of study. Doses comprised 300 ug of mutant IDH1 20-mer peptide each, plus topical imiquimod. New WHO grade 3 or 4 astrocytomas that were IDH1-mutant and ATRX-lost had been found in donors. Method: immunoSEQ multiplex PCR; TCRdb's copy keeps in-frame clones and lacks some. Of about 84,000 clones in the sample, 75% to 85% were seen once. This clone has just a few counts. Its antigen is still unknown.

This chain links TRBV11-3 with TRBJ1-1, with a tentative D call TRBD1 (6 bases). The specimen was PBMCs, collected from a glioma patient whose treatment included an IDH1 peptide vaccine. This TCR came from a man in his forties or fifties with glioma. The CDR3 loop reads CASSLQGKNTEAFF. For the CDR3, the DNA is TGTGCCAGCAGCTTACAGGGGAAGAACACTGAAGCTTTCTTT. Full variable domain (outside the CDR3, taken from reference TRBV11-3 and TRBJ1-1): EAGVVQSPRYKIIEKKQPVAFWCNPISGHNTLYWYLQNLGQGPELLIRYENEEAVDDSQLPKDRFSAERLKGVDSTLKIQPAELGDSAVYLCASSLQGKNTEAFFGQGTRLTVV.